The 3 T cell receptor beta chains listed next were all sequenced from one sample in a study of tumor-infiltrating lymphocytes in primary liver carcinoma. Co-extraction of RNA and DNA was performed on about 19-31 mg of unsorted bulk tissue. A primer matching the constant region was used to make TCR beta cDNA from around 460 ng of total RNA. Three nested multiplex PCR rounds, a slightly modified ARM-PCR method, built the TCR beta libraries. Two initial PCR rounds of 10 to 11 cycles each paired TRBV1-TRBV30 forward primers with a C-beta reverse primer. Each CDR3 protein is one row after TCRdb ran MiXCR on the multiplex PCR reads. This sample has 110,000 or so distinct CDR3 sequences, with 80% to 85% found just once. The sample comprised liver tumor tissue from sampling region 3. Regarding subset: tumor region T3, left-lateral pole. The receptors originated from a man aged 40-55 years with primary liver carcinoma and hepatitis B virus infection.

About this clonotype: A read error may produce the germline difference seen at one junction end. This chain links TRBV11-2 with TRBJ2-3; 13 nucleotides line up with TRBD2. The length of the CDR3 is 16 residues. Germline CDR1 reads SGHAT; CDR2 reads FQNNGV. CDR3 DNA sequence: TGTACCAGCAGCTCCCCGGGACTAGCGGGATTGGAAACGCAGTATTTT. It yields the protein CTSSSPGLAGLETQYF.

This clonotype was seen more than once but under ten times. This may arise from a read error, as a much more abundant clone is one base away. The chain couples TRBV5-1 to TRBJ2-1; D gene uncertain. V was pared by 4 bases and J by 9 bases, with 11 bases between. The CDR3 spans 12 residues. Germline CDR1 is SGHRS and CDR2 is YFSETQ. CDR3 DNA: TGCGCCAGCAGCCCCGAAGGCAGTGAGCAGTTCTTC. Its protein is CASSPEGSEQFF.

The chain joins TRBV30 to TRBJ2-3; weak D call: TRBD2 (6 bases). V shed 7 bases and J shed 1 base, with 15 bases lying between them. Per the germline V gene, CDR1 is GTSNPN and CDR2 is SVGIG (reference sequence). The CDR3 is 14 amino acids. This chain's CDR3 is CASVLTGGTDTQYF. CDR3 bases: TGTGCCTCCGTTCTCACGGGAGGCACAGATACGCAGTATTTT.